These 20 T cell receptor beta chains came from one sample sequenced in a study of regulatory dendritic cells for organ transplantation. TCRdb keeps only in-frame clones here, not all; method: immunoSEQ multiplex PCR. The data show some 35,000 clones, with roughly nine tenths seen just once and more than 0.055% held by the top ten. Input material: naive CD4+ T cells from blood. Stated subset: CD45RA+ naive T cells. The receptors shown here come from a human donor in good health.

The V call is TRBV6-6, the J call TRBJ1-1; unclear D gene. The germline V and J ends were trimmed by 2 bases and 2 bases, with 9 bases remaining between them. This CDR3 contains 14 residues. Germline values: CDR1 MNHNY, CDR2 SVGAGI (reference sequence). The chain's CDR3 is CASSYVSTNTEAFF. DNA of the CDR3: TGTGCCAGCAGTTACGTTAGCACAAACACTGAAGCTTTCTTT.

This clone was recorded only once. The V gene is TRBV5-1, the J gene TRBJ2-1; either TRBD1 or TRBD2 may supply D (5 bases each). Germline lookup yields CDR1 SGHRS and CDR2 YFSETQ. Trimming removed 2 bases from V and 10 bases from J, with 19 bases in between. The CDR3 consists of 15 residues. CDR3 sequence: CASSFRDRQGNEQFF. Here the CDR3 DNA reads TGCGCCAGCAGCTTCCGGGACCGCCAAGGGAACGAGCAGTTCTTC.

This chain joins TRBV14 and TRBJ2-2; 7 bases map to TRBD1. Germline CDR1 reads SGHDN; CDR2 reads FVKESK. V lost 1 base and J lost 5; bases outside the gene matches: 4. CDR3 length: 15 residues. Written as DNA, the CDR3 is TGTGCCAGCAGCCAAGGCGGCAGGGGGACCGGGGAGCTGTTTTTT. Its protein product is CASSQGGRGTGELFF.

V and J are TRBV28 and TRBJ2-3, with 9 bases aligning to TRBD1. CDR1 and CDR2 from the germline V gene are MDHEN and SYDVKM. The junction had 6 bases not matched to a gene; V was cut back by 6 bases and J by 5 bases. This CDR3 region has 14 residues. This CDR3 is CASRSTGGVDTQYF. Here the CDR3 DNA reads TGTGCCAGCAGGAGTACAGGGGGCGTAGATACGCAGTATTTT. Full variable domain (outside the CDR3, taken from reference TRBV28 and TRBJ2-3): DVKVTQSSRYLVKRTGEKVFLECVQDMDHENMFWYRQDPGLGLRLIYFSYDVKMKEKGDIPEGYSVSREKKERFSLILESASTNQTSMYLCASRSTGGVDTQYFGPGTRLTVL.

V gene TRBV18 combines with J gene TRBJ1-2; TRBD1 aligns across 8 bases. V shed 0 bases, J shed 4 bases, and the junction held 4 bases outside the gene matches. CDR3 length: 15 residues. Germline CDR1 and CDR2: KGHSH and LQKENI. The CDR3 protein is CASSPPTGAGYGYTF. DNA for the CDR3: TGTGCCAGCTCACCACCGACAGGGGCAGGCTATGGCTACACCTTC.

This clone was recorded only once. The J gene is TRBJ2-2, the V gene TRBV27; 10 positions agree with TRBD2. In germline, CDR1 is MNHEY, CDR2 SMNVEV (reference sequence). There are 20 residues in the CDR3. The ends lost 5 bases at V and 4 bases at J; junction bases unmatched: 19. The CDR3, as DNA: TGTGCCAGCAGTCCCACAGCGGGAGGGAATGTAAAAAGGCGCACCGGGGAGCTGTTTTTT. Amino acids: CASSPTAGGNVKRRTGELFF.

The chain combines TRBV7-3 with TRBJ1-2, with 7 bases that match TRBD1. CDR1 is SGHTA and CDR2 is FQGTGA in the germline V gene. Trimming cost V 5 bases and J 3 bases; bases outside gene matches: 6. CDR3 length equals 14 residues. This CDR3 is CASSLSGQDYGYTF. The DNA of the CDR3 is TGTGCCAGCAGCCTAAGCGGACAGGACTATGGCTACACCTTC.

The rearrangement links TRBV18 to TRBJ2-7; 9 bases line up with TRBD1. In germline, CDR1 is KGHSH, CDR2 LQKENI. The CDR3 consists of 16 residues. V lost 1 base to trimming and J lost 2 bases; unmatched junction nucleotides: 6. CDR3: CASSPLRDRVTYEQYF. The CDR3 DNA reads as TGTGCCAGCTCACCACTCCGGGACAGGGTGACCTACGAGCAGTACTTC.

The CDR3 DNA reads TGTGCCAGCATCAAGGAACGGGAAGAGACCCAGTACTTC. Protein: CASIKEREETQYF. The chain has TRBV2 and TRBJ2-5, with D hard to call. CDR3 length: 13 residues. The V gene lost 7 bases and the J gene lost 3 bases, with 12 bases spanning the gap. Germline V gives CDR1 SNHLY, CDR2 FYNNEI.

V gene TRBV28 combines with J gene TRBJ2-2, with D tentatively TRBD1 (5 bases). The CDR3 extends over 16 amino acids. Germline lookup yields CDR1 MDHEN and CDR2 SYDVKM. V lost 3 bases, J lost 6 bases, and 17 bases lay in between. CDR3 DNA sequence: TGTGCCAGCAGTTTTCGAAGGGGTGCTGGTTCCGGGGAGCTGTTTTTT. This gives the protein CASSFRRGAGSGELFF. Drawing the rest from reference TRBV28 and TRBJ2-2, the complete variable domain is DVKVTQSSRYLVKRTGEKVFLECVQDMDHENMFWYRQDPGLGLRLIYFSYDVKMKEKGDIPEGYSVSREKKERFSLILESASTNQTSMYLCASSFRRGAGSGELFFGEGSRLTVL.

This rearrangement joins TRBV6-5 to TRBJ2-7; 9 bases line up with TRBD1. Germline CDR1 is MNHEY and CDR2 is SVGAGI. The CDR3 sequence is 12 residues long. Trimming removed 5 bases from V and 5 bases from J; junction bases left unmatched: 1. The CDR3 DNA reads as TGTGCCAGCAGTCGACAGGGGGACGAGCAGTACTTC. It specifies CASSRQGDEQYF.

The chain carries TRBV18 and TRBJ2-5; possible D gene TRBD1, 5 bases. Germline CDR1 is KGHSH and CDR2 is LQKENI. The CDR3 extends over 15 amino acids. V shed 1 base and J shed 1 base, with 10 bases lying between them. The CDR3 region has the DNA TGTGCCAGCTCACCACGACAGCGCTTCCAAGAGACCCAGTACTTC. Translation gives CASSPRQRFQETQYF.

The chain combines TRBV28 with TRBJ2-1; D is perhaps TRBD2 (5 bases). The CDR3 length is 13 residues. The V end lost 10 bases, the J end lost 4 bases, and 14 bases lay between the germline ends. Germline values: CDR1 MDHEN, CDR2 SYDVKM. This chain's CDR3 is CAIPGTAYNEQFF. In DNA form, the CDR3 reads TGTGCCATCCCGGGAACCGCGTACAATGAGCAGTTCTTC.

The chain links TRBV7-9 to TRBJ1-5; no firm D call. The V end lost 5 bases, the J end lost 3 bases, and 11 bases lay between the germline ends. The CDR3 has 14 residues. CDR1 is SEHNR, CDR2 FQNEAQ, per germline (reference sequence). The CDR3, as DNA: TGTGCCAGCAGCCAAGACCAATCCAATCAGCCCCAGCATTTT. Translation gives CASSQDQSNQPQHF.

The gene calls are TRBV2 and TRBJ2-1; D ambiguous. The V and J ends lost 1 base and 15 bases respectively, with 13 bases between them. This CDR3 region has 12 residues. Per the germline V gene, CDR1 is SNHLY and CDR2 is FYNNEI. The CDR3 DNA is TGTGCCAGCAGTGAAGAGGCGCTAGTGGCGTTCTTC. Its translation is CASSEEALVAFF. The full variable domain, in which reference TRBV2 and TRBJ2-1 provide the parts outside the CDR3, is EPEVTQTPSHQVTQMGQEVILRCVPISNHLYFYWYRQILGQKVEFLVSFYNNEISEKSEIFDDQFSVERPDGSNFTLKIRSTKLEDSAMYFCASSEEALVAFFGPGTRLTVL.

This sequence joins TRBV10-1 and TRBJ2-1, with no clear D. The CDR3 spans 16 residues. The germline V gene encodes CDR1 WNHNN and CDR2 SYGVQD (reference sequence). V was cut by 1 base and J by 7 bases, with 17 bases left in between. The CDR3 bases are TGCGCCAGCAGTGAGTTCAACGGACCTCTCGCAAATGAGCAGTTCTTC. This encodes CASSEFNGPLANEQFF.

CDR3 amino acids: CASSQDRRTSWAFF. DNA of the CDR3: TGCGCCAGCAGCCAAGACCGCCGGACGTCCTGGGCTTTCTTT. The chain is built from TRBV4-3 and TRBJ1-1, with no clear D. CDR3 length equals 14 residues. The germline V gene has CDR1 LGHNA and CDR2 YSLEER. With 0 bases removed from V and 11 bases from J, the gap between germline ends came to 16 bases.

The gene calls are TRBV9 and TRBJ2-3, with 7 bases fitting TRBD2. CDR1 is SGDLS, CDR2 YYNGEE, per germline. Trimming took 7 bases from V and 2 from J; bases not matched to a gene: 7. This CDR3 has 14 residues. The CDR3 loop is CASGLDADTDTQYF. DNA of the CDR3: TGTGCCAGCGGACTAGACGCGGACACAGATACGCAGTATTTT.

The chain recombines TRBV11-2 with TRBJ2-1; possibly TRBD2 for D (7 bases). This CDR3 has 14 residues. V was shortened by 8 bases and J by 1 base, with 12 bases between the two germline ends. The germline gives CDR1 SGHAT, CDR2 FQNNGV. The CDR3 DNA reads TGTGCCAGCCTTGGGGGGGCGTCCTACAATGAGCAGTTCTTC. Protein: CASLGGASYNEQFF.

This rearrangement joins TRBV6-4 to TRBJ1-6; the match to TRBD1 covers 7 bases. Germline trimming cut 6 bases from V and 9 bases from J; bases unmatched to any gene: 5. Germline V gives CDR1 MRHNA, CDR2 SNTAGT. The CDR3 has 13 amino acids. The CDR3 reads CASSDREGSPLHF. CDR3 bases: TGTGCCAGCAGCGACAGGGAAGGTTCACCCCTCCACTTT.